This TCR beta chain originates from a study of CD8+CD57+ T cells in acquired aplastic anemia. General study results and limits: Patients did not significantly differ from controls in CD8+ Simpson's diversity. Overlapping CD8+ CDR3 repertoires of patients and controls contained 25 to 35 shared sequences.

Using genomic DNA as the template, TCR beta VDJ and CDR3 profiling was carried out. TCRdb re-called the reads with MiXCR, one entry per CDR3 protein. The table lists 450,000 to 600,000 distinct CDR3 sequences, 25% to 40% of them singletons. All patients picked for sequencing had shown, by flow cytometry, an expansion of CD8+CD57+ cells. Severe acquired aplastic anemia was present in every patient. As concerns this clonotype: Its antigen is undetermined. An end of the junction differs from the germline gene, which may be a read error.

In germline, CDR1 is SGHVS, CDR2 FQNEAQ. The CDR3 contains 13 residues. The sequenced sample was sorted CD4+, CD8+, or CD8+CD57+ T cells (not recorded which) from PBMCs. The clonotype originates from a human donor with aplastic anemia. The chain has TRBV7-8 and TRBJ2-7, with D maybe TRBD2 (5 bases). In DNA form, the CDR3 reads TGTGCCGGCAGCTTAGGAGGCTTCTACGAGCAGTACTTC. Its translation: CAGSLGGFYEQYF.